What follows are 25 T cell receptor beta chains derived from one specimen sequenced in a study of T cell repertoires in cytomegalovirus infection. TCRdb itself ran the reads through MiXCR, one entry per CDR3 protein. The sample gives roughly 280,000 distinct CDR3 sequences, roughly 13% of which show up once; around 8.8% is in the top ten. The source material was PBMCs. These receptors all stem from a human donor in good health (CMV status not recorded). Some clones in this sample may be carry-over from other donors' samples.

This clonotype was seen only a few times. The chain couples TRBV29-1 to TRBJ1-1; no clear D gene. CDR3 size: 13 residues. CDR1 is SQVTM and CDR2 is ANQGSEA in the germline V gene. V was pared by 6 bases and J by 2 bases, with 13 bases between. The CDR3 is CSVVGLINTEAFF. Written as DNA, the CDR3 is TGCAGCGTGGTGGGGTTGATAAACACTGAAGCTTTCTTT.

This chain connects TRBV29-1 to TRBJ2-3, with 13 bases fitting TRBD2. This CDR3 region has 15 residues. Germline V gene sequence: CDR1 SQVTM, CDR2 ANQGSEA. Losses at the gene ends were 6 bases for V and 2 bases for J; bases not matched to a gene: 5. The CDR3 loop reads CSVPGLAGDTDTQYF. CDR3 DNA: TGCAGCGTCCCCGGACTAGCGGGGGACACAGATACGCAGTATTTT.

The CDR3 spells CSASSPTGANVLTF. The CDR3 DNA sequence: TGCAGTGCTAGTTCTCCAACCGGGGCCAACGTCCTGACTTTC. V gene TRBV20-1 combines with J gene TRBJ2-6, with D unresolved. V was cut by 3 bases and J by 4 bases, with 10 bases left in between. Germline-derived CDR1 and CDR2 are DFQATT and SNEGSKA (reference sequence). The CDR3 length is 14 residues.

V and J are TRBV11-2 and TRBJ1-1; 7 nucleotides agree with TRBD1. Germline loops: CDR1 SGHAT, CDR2 FQNNGV. The CDR3 covers 15 residues. The V segment lost 4 bases and the J segment 1 base; nucleotides outside the gene matches: 6. CDR3 DNA sequence: TGTGCCAGCAGCTCCCTGACAGGGAAGAACACTGAAGCTTTCTTT. It codes for CASSSLTGKNTEAFF. The full variable domain, its missing parts supplied by reference TRBV11-2 and TRBJ1-1, is EAGVAQSPRYKIIEKRQSVAFWCNPISGHATLYWYQQILGQGPKLLIQFQNNGVVDDSQLPKDRFSAERLKGVDSTLKIQPAKLEDSAVYLCASSSLTGKNTEAFFGQGTRLTVV.

At least ten counts were recorded for this clonotype. J is TRBJ2-1 and V is TRBV27; D not resolved. Germline CDR1 MNHEY, CDR2 SMNVEV (reference sequence). V was shortened by 6 bases and J by 12 bases, with 15 bases between the two germline ends. The CDR3 is 12 amino acids. The CDR3 protein is CASRGTGNVQFF. The CDR3 DNA reads as TGTGCCAGCAGAGGTACCGGTAACGTGCAGTTCTTC.

This clonotype was seen more than once but under ten times. The chain couples TRBV7-9 to TRBJ1-6; D is ambiguous. CDR1 is SEHNR and CDR2 is FQNEAQ in the germline V gene (reference sequence). The CDR3 totals 15 residues. Trimming removed 1 base at V and 8 bases at J, with 12 bases between. The CDR3 DNA reads TGTGCCAGCAGCTTAGACACCCTCCCGGATTCACCCCTCCACTTT. Amino acids: CASSLDTLPDSPLHF.

This chain's CDR3 is CASSTASSGRYEQYF. In nucleotides, the CDR3 is TGTGCCAGCAGTACGGCGAGTAGCGGGAGGTACGAGCAGTACTTC. This chain uses TRBV6-2 or TRBV6-3 with TRBJ2-7; the match to TRBD2 covers 10 bases. With 5 bases clipped from V and 4 bases from J, the junction kept 8 bases outside the gene matches. Germline CDR1 reads MNHEY; CDR2 reads SVGEGT. The CDR3 spans 15 residues.

This clonotype turned up a few times. This chain links TRBV10-3 with TRBJ2-4; tentative D call: TRBD1 (5 bases). The CDR3 covers 13 residues. Between the trimmed V and J ends, which lost 10 bases and 0 bases, there was a span of 10 bases. Looked up from germline, CDR1 is ENHRY and CDR2 is SYGVKD. This CDR3 is CATLDRAKNIQYF. CDR3 in DNA: TGTGCCACCCTCGACAGAGCCAAAAACATTCAGTACTTC.

This chain joins TRBV5-1 and TRBJ2-1; D possibly corresponds to TRBD1 (6 bases). The V end lost 1 base, the J end lost 10 bases, and 9 bases lay between the germline ends. Germline CDR1 is SGHRS and CDR2 is YFSETQ. The CDR3 loop spans 12 amino acids. For the CDR3, the DNA is TGCGCCAGCAGCTTGCAGGGGATGGAGCAGTTCTTC. Translation gives CASSLQGMEQFF.

J is TRBJ2-3 and V is TRBV7-2; D may be TRBD2 (6 bases). CDR3 length: 15 amino acids. The ends were cut back, 5 bases at V and 0 bases at J, with 12 bases in the middle. From germline, CDR1 is SGHTA and CDR2 FQGNSA. CDR3: CASSTVAASTDTQYF. CDR3 coding DNA: TGTGCCAGCAGCACCGTAGCGGCCAGCACAGATACGCAGTATTTT.

V usage is TRBV29-1 and J usage is TRBJ1-5; D is unresolved. Germline CDR1 SQVTM, CDR2 ANQGSEA. The CDR3 runs 12 residues. The V and J ends lost 7 bases and 6 bases respectively, with 13 bases between them. The CDR3 is CSASREGQPQHF. CDR3 nucleotides: TGCAGCGCGTCGAGGGAGGGTCAGCCCCAGCATTTT.

This clonotype was counted only a few times. The chain carries TRBV5-6 and TRBJ1-1, with D possibly TRBD1 on 5 matching bases. Germline V gene lookup returns CDR1 SGHDT and CDR2 YYEEEE. CDR3 length equals 14 residues. The V and J ends lost 1 base and 4 bases respectively, with 11 bases between them. The DNA of the CDR3 is TGTGCCAGCAGCTTGCAGGGATCTGGCACTGAAGCTTTCTTT. Its translation: CASSLQGSGTEAFF. The whole variable domain, remainder taken from reference TRBV5-6 and TRBJ1-1, is DAGVTQSPTHLIKTRGQQVTLRCSPKSGHDTVSWYQQALGQGPQFIFQYYEEEERQRGNFPDRFSGHQFPNYSSELNVNALLLGDSALYLCASSLQGSGTEAFFGQGTRLTVV.

This chain joins TRBV6-2 or TRBV6-3 and TRBJ2-1; 9 bases map to TRBD1. The germline V gene encodes CDR1 MNHEY and CDR2 SVGEGT. The CDR3 spans 15 residues. J lost 8 bases, V lost 6 bases, and 11 bases had no gene match. The CDR3 sequence: CASRFSGTGQHEQFF. In nucleotides, the CDR3 is TGTGCCAGCAGATTCTCCGGGACAGGGCAGCATGAGCAGTTCTTC.

V gene TRBV20-1 combines with J gene TRBJ2-5; 7 bases fit TRBD2. The trim removed 0 bases at V and 5 bases at J, leaving 9 bases unmatched. There are 15 residues in the CDR3. The germline V gene has CDR1 DFQATT and CDR2 SNEGSKA (reference sequence). The CDR3 region has the DNA TGCAGTGCTAGAGATGGGGCGGGAGCCCCGGAGACCCAGTACTTC. As protein: CSARDGAGAPETQYF.

Comment on this clonotype: No DNA is shown, since the ends of the CDR3 on it are uncertain; the CDR3 is the one TCRdb lists. V gene TRBV28 combines with J gene TRBJ2-3; TRBD1, the D gene given by the table, was not confirmed from the DNA. The CDR3 spans 15 amino acids, including both terminal residues. CDR1 MDHEN and CDR2 SYDVKM come from the germline V gene. The chain's CDR3 is CASSSSGRGADTQYF.

This clonotype was recorded many times. V usage is TRBV7-2 and J usage is TRBJ2-3, with D hard to call. V dropped 2 bases and J dropped 2 bases, with 11 bases sitting between them. CDR1 is SGHTA, CDR2 FQGNSA, per germline. CDR3 size: 15 residues. The CDR3 spells CASSLRADPTDTQYF. Written as DNA, the CDR3 is TGTGCCAGCAGCTTACGGGCGGATCCCACAGATACGCAGTATTTT. Filled out from reference TRBV7-2 and TRBJ2-3, the complete variable domain reads GAGVSQSPSNKVTEKGKDVELRCDPISGHTALYWYRQSLGQGLEFLIYFQGNSAPDKSGLPSDRFSAERTGGSVSTLTIQRTQQEDSAVYLCASSLRADPTDTQYFGPGTRLTVL.

This clonotype appeared many times. The chain uses TRBV7-2 and TRBJ2-5; 8 bases map to TRBD2. CDR1 SGHTA and CDR2 FQGNSA come from the germline V gene. Unmatched junction bases numbered 9, after V lost 5 bases and J lost 4 bases. The CDR3 has 15 amino acids. This chain's CDR3 is CASSREAGERETQYF. The CDR3 nucleotides are TGTGCCAGCAGCCGTGAAGCGGGAGAAAGAGAGACCCAGTACTTC.

The chain recombines TRBV20-1 with TRBJ2-7, with a weak D call TRBD2 (5 bases). Trimming took 7 bases from V and 2 from J, leaving 15 bases between them. The CDR3 has 13 amino acids. Germline V gives CDR1 DFQATT, CDR2 SNEGSKA (reference sequence). CDR3 region: CSVPIQTTYEQYF. DNA for the CDR3: TGCAGTGTCCCGATCCAGACTACCTACGAGCAGTACTTC.

This clonotype showed up just once. The junction and the germline gene differ at one end; a read error may be behind it. The genes are TRBV7-9 and TRBJ2-1, with D perhaps matching TRBD2 (6 bases). The CDR3 has 15 amino acids. Germline CDR1 reads SEHNR; CDR2 reads FQNEAQ (reference sequence). This chain's CDR3 is CASSPGTLPYNEQFF. CDR3 nucleotide sequence: TGTGCTAGCAGCCCCGGGACTCTGCCCTACAATGAGCAGTTCTTC.

In this sample, this clonotype turned up many times. The rearrangement uses TRBV7-2 and TRBJ2-3; D perhaps matches TRBD2 (5 bases). CDR1 and CDR2 (germline): SGHTA, FQGNSA. The ends were cut back, 2 bases at V and 7 bases at J, with 19 bases in the middle. The CDR3 spans 16 residues. The CDR3 reads CASSLPPGPGGNTQYF. The CDR3 bases are TGTGCCAGCAGCTTACCACCGGGCCCAGGAGGAAATACGCAGTATTTT.

This clonotype has ten or more counts. The V call is TRBV18, the J call TRBJ2-2; a possible D gene is TRBD2 (5 bases). V lost 3 bases, J lost 1 base, and 12 bases lay in between. The CDR3 runs to 16 residues. CDR1 and CDR2 (germline): KGHSH, LQKENI. DNA of the CDR3: TGTGCCAGCTCACCCTATTCCCGGGGGAACACCGGGGAGCTGTTTTTT. It is translated as CASSPYSRGNTGELFF. Drawing the rest from reference TRBV18 and TRBJ2-2, the complete variable domain is NAGVMQNPRHLVRRRGQEARLRCSPMKGHSHVYWYRQLPEEGLKFMVYLQKENIIDESGMPKERFSAEFPKEGPSILRIQQVVRGDSAAYFCASSPYSRGNTGELFFGEGSRLTVL.

Ten or more counts support this clonotype. This sequence joins TRBV7-3 and TRBJ2-2; D remains unclear. The CDR3 runs to 15 residues. From germline, CDR1 is SGHTA and CDR2 FQGTGA. The V and J ends lost 5 bases and 2 bases respectively, with 12 bases between them. In nucleotides, the CDR3 is TGTGCCAGCAGCCCCGGCTTAGCTAACACCGGGGAGCTGTTTTTT. Amino acid sequence: CASSPGLANTGELFF.

This clonotype was seen ten or more times. The V call is TRBV7-3, the J call TRBJ2-1; 8 positions agree with TRBD1. The junction had 7 bases not matched to a gene; V was cut back by 5 bases and J by 4 bases. This CDR3 is 15 amino acids long. The germline gives CDR1 SGHTA, CDR2 FQGTGA. The CDR3 DNA is TGTGCCAGCAGCGTCGACAGGGGTTCATACAATGAGCAGTTCTTC. As protein: CASSVDRGSYNEQFF.

Worth noting for this clonotype: A read error is possible here, since a much larger clone lies one base away. As the CDR3 is not closed by the conserved phenylalanine or tryptophan, this likely results from a read error. This rearrangement joins TRBV20-1 to TRBJ2-7; D unresolved. Germline V gene data show CDR1 as DFQATT and CDR2 as SNEGSKA (reference sequence). The CDR3 loop spans 13 amino acids. V gave up 2 bases and J gave up 2 bases, with 10 bases separating them. CDR3 bases: TGCAGTGCTAGATCCGGCCAGGCCTACGAGCAGTACCTC. Its translation: CSARSGQAYEQYL.

This clonotype was found many times. The gene calls are TRBV7-2 and TRBJ2-2; no clear D. There are 16 residues in the CDR3. Trimming left V 5 bases short and J 3 bases short, with 16 bases between. The germline V gene has CDR1 SGHTA and CDR2 FQGNSA. Here the CDR3 reads CASSPRNLPDTGELFF. The CDR3, as DNA: TGTGCCAGCAGCCCGCGCAACCTCCCGGACACCGGGGAGCTGTTTTTT.